This is a list of T cell receptor beta chains from one sample in a study of CD8 T cells in Susac syndrome. TCRdb re-called the immunoSEQ multiplex PCR reads with MiXCR, one entry per CDR3 protein. The sample contains 130,000 or so distinct CDR3 sequences, roughly 94% of which appear only once. The specimen sequenced was CD8+ T cells from PBMCs. These receptors were collected from a human donor with Susac syndrome. Both conserved end residues are part of each CDR3. A D gene is named only where the DNA matches it firmly. Not every row has a clone size; where given, it reads once, few, many or a size class.

v_gene,abundance,d_gene,j_gene,CDR3nt,CDR3aa
TRBV29-1,-,TRBD1,TRBJ1-5,TGCAGCGTCAGACAGGGCTGGGATAGCAATCAGCCCCAGCATTTT,CSVRQGWDSNQPQHF
TRBV24-1,-,TRBD1,TRBJ2-3,TGTGCCACCAGCAGGGGGTCGGATACGCAGTATTTT,CATSRGSDTQYF
TRBV20-1,-,TRBD1,TRBJ2-7,TGCAGTGCTAGAGATTCCGACAGGGTATTCTACGAGCAGTACTTC,CSARDSDRVFYEQYF
TRBV13,-,TRBD2,TRBJ2-7,TGTGCCAGCAGCTTAATAGGCGGGGGGGGGCCCCCCTCCTACGAGCAGTACTTC,CASSLIGGGGPPSYEQYF
TRBV29-1,-,-,TRBJ2-1,TGCAGCGTTGGGGCTTTCGGGAATGAGCAGTTCTTC,CSVGAFGNEQFF
TRBV2,-,TRBD1,TRBJ1-1,TGTGCCTTCTCCCAGGGGACAGGGGACACTGAAGCTTTCTTT,CAFSQGTGDTEAFF
TRBV5-5,-,-,TRBJ1-5,TGTGCCAGCAGCCCGTTTGGCAGTACTAATCAGCCCCAGCATTTT,CASSPFGSTNQPQHF
TRBV23-1,once,TRBD1,TRBJ2-2,TGCGCCAGCAGTCACGGACAGGGAGACACCGGGGAGCTGTTTTTT,CASSHGQGDTGELFF
TRBV3-1,-,-,TRBJ2-1,TGTGCCAGCAGCCGGACCTGGACGAACAATGAGCAGTTCTTC,CASSRTWTNNEQFF
TRBV20-1,-,-,TRBJ1-4,TGCGCAACACAGGGAGCGCTTGAAAAACTGTTTTTT,CATQGALEKLFF
TRBV11-2,-,-,TRBJ1-6,TGTGCCAGCAGCGTTGGTAATTCACCCCTCCACTTT,CASSVGNSPLHF
TRBV7-9,-,-,TRBJ2-5,TGTGCCAGCAGCAGGGGGTCACTACCCCAAGAGACCCAGTACTTC,CASSRGSLPQETQYF
TRBV12-3/TRBV12-4,-,TRBD2,TRBJ2-5,TGTGCCAGCAAGCCACCACCCGGGACTAGCGGACAAGAGACCCAGTACTTC,CASKPPPGTSGQETQYF
TRBV2,-,TRBD2,TRBJ2-5,TGTGCCAGCCTTCGTGGGGGGGACCAAGAGACCCAGTACTTC,CASLRGGDQETQYF
TRBV19,-,-,TRBJ2-7,TGTGCCAGTAGTATGGGGACATCAGCCTCCTACGAGCAGTACTTC,CASSMGTSASYEQYF
TRBV27,-,TRBD1,TRBJ2-5,TGTGCCAGCAGTTTTCGTACAGGGGGCCGAGAGACCCAGTACTTC,CASSFRTGGRETQYF
TRBV9,-,TRBD1,TRBJ2-6,TGTGCCAGCAGCTCTCGGACAGGGCTCAGCTCTGGGGCCAACGTCCTGACTTTC,CASSSRTGLSSGANVLTF
TRBV7-9,-,-,TRBJ2-1,TGTGCCAGCAGCCCGCGACAGGAGCCCTACAATGAGCAGTTCTTC,CASSPRQEPYNEQFF
TRBV19,-,-,TRBJ2-6,TGTGCCATCTCCCCCGGGGGGCTCCTTACCTCCTCTGGGGCCAACGTCCTGACTTTC,CAISPGGLLTSSGANVLTF
TRBV7-6,-,TRBD2,TRBJ2-7,TGTGCCAGCAGCCCCGGGGCTAGCGGGGGGAACGAGCAGTACTTC,CASSPGASGGNEQYF
TRBV14,-,-,TRBJ1-5,TGTGCCAGCAGCCAACTCGCAGGTCAGCCCCAGCATTTT,CASSQLAGQPQHF
TRBV24-1,-,TRBD2,TRBJ2-3,TGTGCCACCAGAGTAGCGGGGGCAGGCACAGATACGCAGTATTTT,CATRVAGAGTDTQYF
TRBV12-3/TRBV12-4,-,-,TRBJ2-5,TGTGCCAGCAGTTATCCCATGGAGACCCAGTACTTC,CASSYPMETQYF
TRBV19,-,-,TRBJ1-1,TGTGCCAGTAGTCTAAACCCGGGGTTCATGAACACTGAAGCTTTCTTT,CASSLNPGFMNTEAFF
TRBV25-1,-,-,TRBJ1-1,TGTGCCAGCAGTGACATACGGGTTGACACTGAAGCTTTCTTT,CASSDIRVDTEAFF
TRBV4-1,-,TRBD2,TRBJ2-1,TGCGCCAGCAGCCAATTAGCGGGCAGGGTCTACAATGAGCAGTTCTTC,CASSQLAGRVYNEQFF
TRBV4-2,-,TRBD2,TRBJ2-5,TGTGCCAGCAGCCAAGGGGAGGGAGGGTACCAAGAGACCCAGTACTTC,CASSQGEGGYQETQYF
TRBV7-9,-,-,TRBJ1-1,TGTGCCAGCAGCTTCAACCGGGACACGGACACTGAAGCTTTCTTT,CASSFNRDTDTEAFF
TRBV6-6,-,TRBD1,TRBJ1-5,TGTGCCAGCAGTTACGAGACAGGGGGCCGGCCCCAGCATTTT,CASSYETGGRPQHF
TRBV12-3/TRBV12-4,-,-,TRBJ2-1,TGTGCCAGCAGTTTACGCGGGGACTACAATGAGCAGTTCTTC,CASSLRGDYNEQFF
TRBV9,-,-,TRBJ2-1,TGTGCCAGCAGCGTAGAGGACCCTGGTGAGCAGTTCTTC,CASSVEDPGEQFF
TRBV4-1,-,TRBD2,TRBJ2-7,TGCGCCAGCAGCCAAGGGGGGGGACTAGCGGTCTACGAGCAGTACTTC,CASSQGGGLAVYEQYF
TRBV29-1,once,-,TRBJ2-5,TGCAGCGTTGGGGAAGAGACCCAGTACTTC,CSVGEETQYF
TRBV7-9,-,-,TRBJ2-7,TGTGCCAGCACAGGAGGTACAACCTACGAGCAGTACTTC,CASTGGTTYEQYF
TRBV20-1,-,-,TRBJ2-3,TGCAGTGCTAGAGATCCCCCCCGAGGCACAGATACGCAGTATTTT,CSARDPPRGTDTQYF
TRBV27,-,-,TRBJ1-6,TGTGCCAGCAGTTTGTCCAGAAACTCACCCCTCCACTTT,CASSLSRNSPLHF
TRBV29-1,-,-,TRBJ1-1,TGCAGCGTTGAAGAGGTGGGGATTGAAGCTTTCTTT,CSVEEVGIEAFF
TRBV29-1,-,TRBD1,TRBJ1-1,TGCAGCGTTGGCGGGACAGGGGGCACTGAAGCTTTCTTT,CSVGGTGGTEAFF
TRBV9,-,-,TRBJ1-2,TGTGCCAGCAGCGTAGTATCGACGGACGGCTACTATGGCTACACCTTC,CASSVVSTDGYYGYTF
TRBV9,-,-,TRBJ2-5,TGTGCCAGCAGCATCCGGGGGGCTTCAGAGACCCAGTACTTC,CASSIRGASETQYF
TRBV12-5,-,TRBD1,TRBJ2-7,TGTGCTAGTGGTAGACAGGGAAGGCTTTACGAGCAGTACTTC,CASGRQGRLYEQYF
TRBV29-1,once,-,TRBJ1-1,TGCAGCGTTGTATTATGGGGGAACACTGAAGCTTTCTTT,CSVVLWGNTEAFF
TRBV7-2,-,-,TRBJ2-3,TGTGCCAGCAGCCTGACTTCGGCCTTGAATCCCACAGATACGCAGTATTTT,CASSLTSALNPTDTQYF
TRBV13,once,TRBD2,TRBJ2-1,TGTGCCAGCAGCTCCCTAGGGACTAGCGGGGGAAATGAGCAGTTCTTC,CASSSLGTSGGNEQFF